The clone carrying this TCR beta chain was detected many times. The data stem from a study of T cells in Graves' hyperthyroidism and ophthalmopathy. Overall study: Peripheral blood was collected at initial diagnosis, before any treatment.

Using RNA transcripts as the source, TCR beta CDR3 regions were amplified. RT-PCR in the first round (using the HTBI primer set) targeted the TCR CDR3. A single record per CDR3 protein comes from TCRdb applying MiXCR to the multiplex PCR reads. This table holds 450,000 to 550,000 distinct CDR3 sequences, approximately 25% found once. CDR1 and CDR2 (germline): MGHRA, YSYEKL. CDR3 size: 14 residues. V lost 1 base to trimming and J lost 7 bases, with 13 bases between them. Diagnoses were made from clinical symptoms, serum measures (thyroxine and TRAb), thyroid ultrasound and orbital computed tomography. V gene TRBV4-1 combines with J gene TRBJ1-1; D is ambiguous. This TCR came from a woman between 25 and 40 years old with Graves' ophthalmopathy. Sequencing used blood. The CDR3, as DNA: TGCGCCAGCAGCCAAGTAATGAGGGAAGGTGAAGCTTTCTTT. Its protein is CASSQVMREGEAFF.